Following are 8 T cell receptor beta chains from one sample sequenced in a study of HIV-infected children after antiretroviral therapy interruption. Stated treatment: PENTA 11 planned treatment interruption arm or continuous ART arm. Unique molecular identifiers were included in an RNA-based 3' RACE TCR library. From the 3' RACE reads, TCRdb called clonotypes with MiXCR, one entry per CDR3 protein. Seen here are about 89,000 distinct CDR3 sequences, approximately 6.9% observed once, and the top ten hold roughly 1%. Source: CD45RA+ CD4+ T cells from PBMCs, pooled from several time points, taken from a donor given antiretroviral therapy, either interrupted or continuous. Subset meaning: naive CD4+ CD45RA+ CD45RO- T cells. The receptors were sampled from a pool of human donors with HIV.

This clonotype occurred many times. The rearrangement joins TRBV6-4 to TRBJ1-5, with 7 nucleotides matching TRBD1. CDR3 length: 15 residues. Germline V gene data show CDR1 as MRHNA and CDR2 as SNTAGT. V dropped 5 bases and J dropped 8; count of bases not matched to a gene: 12. Written as DNA, the CDR3 is TGTGCCAGCAGTCGAGGGACAGCGCTGGTGGAGCCCCAGCATTTT. Amino acids: CASSRGTALVEPQHF.

This clonotype was counted many times. For the CDR3, the DNA is TGTGCCAGCAGCTTTCGAGCGGGGTCCCAGCATTTT. As protein: CASSFRAGSQHF. The rearrangement uses TRBV5-6 and TRBJ1-5; no clear D gene. Germline V gene data show CDR1 as SGHDT and CDR2 as YYEEEE. This CDR3 comprises 12 residues. The ends were cut back, 2 bases at V and 11 bases at J, with 11 bases in the middle.

The rearrangement joins TRBV9 to TRBJ2-7, with 10 positions matching TRBD2. V shed 3 bases, J shed 5 bases, and the junction held 2 bases outside the gene matches. Germline V gives CDR1 SGDLS, CDR2 YYNGEE. The CDR3 loop spans 13 amino acids. In DNA form, the CDR3 reads TGTGCCAGCAGCGGGCTAGCGGGGGACGAGCAGTACTTC. This encodes CASSGLAGDEQYF.

The chain uses TRBV20-1 and TRBJ2-3; no firm D call. CDR3 length equals 14 residues. Deletions cut 5 bases from V and 5 bases from J, with 17 bases between. Germline-derived CDR1 and CDR2 are DFQATT and SNEGSKA (reference sequence). CDR3: CSAVKTAYRDTQYF. CDR3 DNA: TGCAGTGCTGTGAAGACGGCCTATCGAGATACGCAGTATTTT.

This clonotype was detected many times. CDR3 bases: TGTGCCAGCACCACGGACATACAGGTGACTGAAGCTTTCTTT. Amino acids: CASTTDIQVTEAFF. V gene TRBV12-3 or TRBV12-4 combines with J gene TRBJ1-1, with D possibly being TRBD1 (5 bases). The CDR3 has 14 residues. With 7 bases removed from V and 5 bases from J, the gap between germline ends came to 17 bases.

The sample holds many counts of this clonotype. The chain employs TRBV12-3 or TRBV12-4 and TRBJ1-5, with unresolved D. CDR3 length: 15 residues. Trimming left V 3 bases short and J 4 bases short, with 13 bases between. In DNA form, the CDR3 reads TGTGCCAGCAGTTTGGCTGAACAGTATAATCAGCCCCAGCATTTT. Translated: CASSLAEQYNQPQHF.

This clonotype has ten or more counts. V and J are TRBV11-3 and TRBJ2-1; 12 bases are shared with TRBD1. Germline V gene data show CDR1 as SGHNT and CDR2 as YENEEA. Losses at the gene ends were 0 bases for V and 4 bases for J; bases not matched to a gene: 7. The CDR3 is 18 amino acids. The CDR3 coding sequence is TGTGCCAGCAGCTTAGAAGGGGGACAGGGGGCTGAGTACAATGAGCAGTTCTTC. Its translation: CASSLEGGQGAEYNEQFF.

This clonotype was found many times. The chain has TRBV6-6 and TRBJ1-1; D ambiguous. This CDR3 is built from 14 residues. Trimming left V 8 bases short and J 14 bases short, with 27 bases between. The germline CDR1 and CDR2 sequences are MNHNY and SVGAGI (reference sequence). The CDR3 coding sequence is TGTGCCAGCGGTGATGCACCCCTAAACACAGAAGTCTTCTTT. This sequence encodes CASGDAPLNTEVFF.